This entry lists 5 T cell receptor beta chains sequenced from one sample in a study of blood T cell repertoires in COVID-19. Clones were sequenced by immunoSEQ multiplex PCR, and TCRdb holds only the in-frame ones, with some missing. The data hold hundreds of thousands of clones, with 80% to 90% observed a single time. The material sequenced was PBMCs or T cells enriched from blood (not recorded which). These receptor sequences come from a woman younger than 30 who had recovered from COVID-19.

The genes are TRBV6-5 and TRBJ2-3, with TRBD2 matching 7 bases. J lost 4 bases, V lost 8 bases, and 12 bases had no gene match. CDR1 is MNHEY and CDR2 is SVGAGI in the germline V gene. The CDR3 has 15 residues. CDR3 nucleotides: TGTGCCAGCGCGGGGGATCCTACCCCCTCAGATACGCAGTATTTT. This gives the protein CASAGDPTPSDTQYF.

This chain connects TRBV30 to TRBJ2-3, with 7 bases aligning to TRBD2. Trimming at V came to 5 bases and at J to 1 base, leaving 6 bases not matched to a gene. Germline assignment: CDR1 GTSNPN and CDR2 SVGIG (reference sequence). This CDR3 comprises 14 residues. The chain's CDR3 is CAWGRAFGTDTQYF. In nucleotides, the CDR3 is TGTGCCTGGGGGAGGGCATTCGGCACAGATACGCAGTATTTT. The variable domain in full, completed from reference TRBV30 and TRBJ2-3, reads SQTIHQWPATLVQPVGSPLSLECTVEGTSNPNLYWYRQAAGRGLQLLFYSVGIGQISSEVPQNLSASRPQDRQFILSSKKLLLSDSGFYLCAWGRAFGTDTQYFGPGTRLTVL.

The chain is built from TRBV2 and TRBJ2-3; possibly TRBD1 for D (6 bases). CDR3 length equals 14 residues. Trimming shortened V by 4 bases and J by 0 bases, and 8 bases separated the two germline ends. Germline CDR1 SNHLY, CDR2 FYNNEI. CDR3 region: CASSGQVSTDTQYF. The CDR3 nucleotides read TGTGCCAGCAGTGGACAGGTCAGCACAGATACGCAGTATTTT.

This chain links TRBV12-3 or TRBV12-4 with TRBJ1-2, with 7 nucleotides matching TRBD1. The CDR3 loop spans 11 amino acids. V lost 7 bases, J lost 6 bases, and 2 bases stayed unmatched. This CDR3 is CASKGADGYTF. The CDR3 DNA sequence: TGTGCCAGCAAGGGGGCGGATGGCTACACCTTC.

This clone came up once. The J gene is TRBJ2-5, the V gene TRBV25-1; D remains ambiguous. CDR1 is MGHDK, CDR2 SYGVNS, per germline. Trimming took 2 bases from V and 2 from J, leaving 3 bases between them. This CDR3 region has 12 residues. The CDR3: CASSEQQETQYF. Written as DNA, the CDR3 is TGTGCCAGCAGTGAACAGCAAGAGACCCAGTACTTC.